The TCR beta chain under discussion was sequenced for a study of blood T cell repertoires in COVID-19. Across the whole study: From T cells, B-cell-depleted T cells, or PBMCs came the material, which was cDNA or gDNA.

Profiling relied on immunoSEQ multiplex PCR, and the TCRdb table lists in-frame clones only, not all of them. The table records 200,000 to 250,000 clones, around 84% of them present only once. The junction had 7 bases not matched to a gene; V was cut back by 5 bases and J by 6 bases. Germline CDR1 SEHNR, CDR2 FQNEAQ (reference sequence). The CDR3 extends over 15 amino acids. This rearrangement joins TRBV7-9 to TRBJ1-6, with TRBD1 matching 7 bases. This TCR was sampled from a man between 35 and 55 years old with acute or convalescent COVID-19. The sequenced sample was peripheral blood. CDR3 nucleotide sequence: TGTGCCAGCAGCCTTACAGGGGCCGGTAATTCACCCCTCCACTTT. It specifies CASSLTGAGNSPLHF.